This passage covers 23 T cell receptor beta chains from one sample sequenced in a study of CXCR3-negative and CXCR3-positive naive CD8 T cells. Whole-study results and caveats: Hydrophobicity of TRB CDR3s was greater in CXCR3-positive naive cells than in CXCR3-negative naive cells.

Via 5' RACE with UMI labels, TRB cDNA libraries were prepared. TCRdb re-analyzed the 5' RACE reads; it lists each CDR3 protein once, without DNA. Its clone listing holds about 150,000 distinct CDR3 sequences. These receptors' targets are unknown. Sequencing input: naive CXCR3+ CD8+ T cells from blood. The subset is: CD45RO-CCR7+CD27+CD95- naive CD8+ T cells expressing CXCR3 (TNR3+). Receptor source: a human donor in good health. Some clones in this sample may be carry-over from other donors' samples.

The chain combines TRBV12-3 or TRBV12-4 with TRBJ2-7; the D call of TRBD1 rests on TCRdb alone, since no DNA is present to check it. The CDR3 sequence is 16 residues long. The chain's CDR3 is CASSLKRGLSFYEQYF.

The rearrangement joins TRBV4-1 to TRBJ2-7; TCRdb's assignment of TRBD1 cannot be checked, as there is no DNA. This CDR3 is built from 16 residues. Germline CDR1 and CDR2: MGHRA and YSYEKL. CDR3 region: CASSQYASGVGGEQYF.

V gene TRBV7-9 combines with J gene TRBJ1-1; TCRdb outputs TRBD1, but without DNA this stays unchecked. This CDR3 spans 13 amino acids. Germline V gives CDR1 SEHNR, CDR2 FQNEAQ (reference sequence). CDR3: CASSRAGASEAFF.

This chain joins TRBV12-3 or TRBV12-4 and TRBJ1-5; the TRBD1 assignment by TCRdb is unverifiable without DNA. The CDR3 length is 14 residues. CDR3 sequence: CASGGTGEAQPQHF.

The chain links TRBV5-1 to TRBJ2-7; TCRdb reports TRBD1, a call that lacks DNA to check it against. Germline V CDR1 and CDR2: SGHRS, YFSETQ. This CDR3 is 13 amino acids long. The CDR3 reads CASSLAMGAEQYF.

The chain couples TRBV21-1 to TRBJ2-5. TRBV21-1 is reported as a pseudogene. CDR3 length: 14 residues. The CDR3 is CANSKEHKWETQYF.

The chain recombines TRBV28 with TRBJ2-3; the D call from TCRdb, TRBD2, cannot be confirmed without DNA. The CDR3 has 14 residues. The germline V gene has CDR1 MDHEN and CDR2 SYDVKM. CDR3 residues: CASSSSLNTDTQYF.

This chain links TRBV11-2 with TRBJ1-2. Germline CDR1 reads SGHAT; CDR2 reads FQNNGV. CDR3 length: 16 amino acids. The CDR3 is CASSPSLRTSHYGYTF.

The J gene is TRBJ1-5, the V gene TRBV10-3; TCRdb selects TRBD1, and the lack of DNA leaves this call unchecked. From germline, CDR1 is ENHRY and CDR2 SYGVKD. The CDR3 consists of 15 residues. CDR3 protein: CAISEGGQGAQPQHF.

The chain has TRBV30 and TRBJ2-7; the TCRdb call, TRBD1, lacks DNA for checking. The CDR3 spans 14 residues. Germline CDR1 is GTSNPN and CDR2 is SVGIG (reference sequence). The CDR3 sequence: CAWRDRDPSYEQYF. The full variable domain, completed using reference TRBV30 and TRBJ2-7, is SQTIHQWPATLVQPVGSPLSLECTVEGTSNPNLYWYRQAAGRGLQLLFYSVGIGQISSEVPQNLSASRPQDRQFILSSKKLLLSDSGFYLCAWRDRDPSYEQYFGPGTRLTVT.

This chain connects TRBV28 to TRBJ2-7; TCRdb lists TRBD1, though no DNA is available to test this call. The CDR3 length is 13 residues. The V gene's germline CDR1 is MDHEN and CDR2 SYDVKM. This CDR3 reads CATSDWDSNEQYF.

This chain connects TRBV4-1 to TRBJ1-2. The CDR3 contains 14 residues. The V gene's germline CDR1 is MGHRA and CDR2 YSYEKL. The CDR3 sequence: CASSEEGLGSGYTF.

The rearrangement uses TRBV15 and TRBJ2-1; TCRdb lists TRBD1, though no DNA is available to test this call. The CDR3 contains 16 residues. CDR1 and CDR2 from the germline V gene are LNHNV and YYDKDF (reference sequence). The CDR3: CATSRSRDRPNNEQFF.

This chain joins TRBV7-9 and TRBJ1-1. This CDR3 has 15 residues. Per germline, CDR1 SEHNR and CDR2 FQNEAQ (reference sequence). This CDR3 is CASSLGMGLNTEAFF.

This CDR3 is CASSVGLPYNEQFF. The genes are TRBV9 and TRBJ2-1. Germline loops: CDR1 SGDLS, CDR2 YYNGEE. CDR3 length equals 14 residues.

The chain carries TRBV4-1 and TRBJ2-2; TCRdb names TRBD2, which stays unverified in the absence of DNA. The V gene's germline CDR1 is MGHRA and CDR2 YSYEKL. The CDR3 contains 16 residues. CDR3: CAARGSGGMNTGELFF.

The CDR3 protein is CASKFLAGGPNTGELFF. V gene TRBV19 combines with J gene TRBJ2-2; TCRdb designates TRBD2, a call that cannot be tested without DNA. Looked up from germline, CDR1 is LNHDA and CDR2 is SQIVND (reference sequence). The CDR3 covers 17 residues.

This chain joins TRBV3-1 and TRBJ2-7. Per germline, CDR1 LGHDT and CDR2 YNNKEL (reference sequence). The CDR3 sequence is 15 residues long. CDR3 sequence: CASSQWRLLSYEQYF.

The chain couples TRBV11-2 to TRBJ1-1; checking the TCRdb D call of TRBD1 is not possible without DNA. Germline-derived CDR1 and CDR2 are SGHAT and FQNNGV. The CDR3 totals 15 residues. The CDR3 sequence is CASSLVWDRATEAFF.

This chain links TRBV7-3 with TRBJ2-2; TCRdb's D call of TRBD2 is untestable without DNA. The CDR3 length is 17 residues. The germline V gene encodes CDR1 SGHTA and CDR2 FQGTGA. This CDR3 is CASSPWVAGVETGELFF.

This chain's CDR3 is CASSQDMGQELTGTNF. The chain couples TRBV4-2 to TRBJ2-7; the D call of TRBD1 rests on TCRdb alone, since no DNA is present to check it. Germline V CDR1 and CDR2: LGHNA, YNFKEQ. The CDR3 totals 16 residues.

CDR3: CASSPPDREMERETQYF. This chain joins TRBV23-1 and TRBJ2-5; TCRdb gives TRBD1 as the D gene, but with no DNA this cannot be confirmed. TRBV23-1 is given ORF status, its function remaining uncertain. The CDR3 spans 17 residues.

The rearrangement links TRBV4-1 to TRBJ2-5. CDR1 and CDR2 (germline): MGHRA, YSYEKL. The CDR3 is 15 residues long. CDR3 region: CASSQVGGGKETQYF.